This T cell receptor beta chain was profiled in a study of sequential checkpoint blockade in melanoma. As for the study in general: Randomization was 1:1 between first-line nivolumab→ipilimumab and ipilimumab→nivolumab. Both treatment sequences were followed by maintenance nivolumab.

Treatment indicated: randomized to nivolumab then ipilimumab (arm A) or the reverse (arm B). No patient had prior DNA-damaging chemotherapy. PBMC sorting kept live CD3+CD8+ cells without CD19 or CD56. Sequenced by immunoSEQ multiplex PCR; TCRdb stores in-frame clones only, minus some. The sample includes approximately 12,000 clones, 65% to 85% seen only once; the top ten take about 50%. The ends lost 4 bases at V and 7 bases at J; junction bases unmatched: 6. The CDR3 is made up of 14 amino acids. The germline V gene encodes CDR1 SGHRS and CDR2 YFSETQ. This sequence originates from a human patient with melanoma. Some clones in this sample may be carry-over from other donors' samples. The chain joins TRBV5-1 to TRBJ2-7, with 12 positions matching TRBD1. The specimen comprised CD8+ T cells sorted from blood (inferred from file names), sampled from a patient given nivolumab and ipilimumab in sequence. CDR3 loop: CASSPGQGAREQYF. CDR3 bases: TGCGCCAGCAGCCCGGGACAGGGGGCGAGGGAGCAGTACTTC.